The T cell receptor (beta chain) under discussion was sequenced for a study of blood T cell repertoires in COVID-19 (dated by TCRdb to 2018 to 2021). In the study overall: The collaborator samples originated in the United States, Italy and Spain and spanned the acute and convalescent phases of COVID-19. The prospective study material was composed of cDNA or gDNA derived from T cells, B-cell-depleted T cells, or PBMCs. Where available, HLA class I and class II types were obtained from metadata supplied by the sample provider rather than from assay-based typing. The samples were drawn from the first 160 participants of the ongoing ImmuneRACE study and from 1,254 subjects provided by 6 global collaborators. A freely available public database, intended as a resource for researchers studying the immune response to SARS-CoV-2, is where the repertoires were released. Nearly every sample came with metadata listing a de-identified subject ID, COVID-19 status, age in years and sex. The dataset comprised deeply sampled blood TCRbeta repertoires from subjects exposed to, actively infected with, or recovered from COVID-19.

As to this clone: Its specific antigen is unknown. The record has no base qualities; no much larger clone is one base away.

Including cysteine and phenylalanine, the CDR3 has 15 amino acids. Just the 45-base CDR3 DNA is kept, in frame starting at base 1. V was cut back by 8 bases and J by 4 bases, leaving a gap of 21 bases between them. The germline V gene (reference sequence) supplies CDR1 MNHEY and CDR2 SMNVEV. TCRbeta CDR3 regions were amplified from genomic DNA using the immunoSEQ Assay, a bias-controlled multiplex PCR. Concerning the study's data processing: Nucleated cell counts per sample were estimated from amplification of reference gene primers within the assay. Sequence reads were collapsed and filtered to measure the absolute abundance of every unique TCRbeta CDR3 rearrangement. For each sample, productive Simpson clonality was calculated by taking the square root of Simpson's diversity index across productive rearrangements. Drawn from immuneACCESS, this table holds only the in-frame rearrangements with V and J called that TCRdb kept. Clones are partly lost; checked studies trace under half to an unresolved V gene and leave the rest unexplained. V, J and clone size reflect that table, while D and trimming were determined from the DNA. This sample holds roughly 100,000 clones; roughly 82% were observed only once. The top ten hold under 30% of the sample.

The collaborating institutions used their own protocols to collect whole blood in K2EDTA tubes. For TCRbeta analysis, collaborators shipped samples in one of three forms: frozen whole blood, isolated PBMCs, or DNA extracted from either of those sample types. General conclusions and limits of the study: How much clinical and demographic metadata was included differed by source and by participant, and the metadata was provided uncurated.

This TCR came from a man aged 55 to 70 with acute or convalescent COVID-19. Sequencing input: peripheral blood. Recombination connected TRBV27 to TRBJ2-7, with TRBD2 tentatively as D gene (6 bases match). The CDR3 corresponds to CASSPEYGRGYEQYF. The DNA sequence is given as TGTGCCAGCTCCCCTGAGTACGGGAGAGGTTACGAGCAGTACTTC.